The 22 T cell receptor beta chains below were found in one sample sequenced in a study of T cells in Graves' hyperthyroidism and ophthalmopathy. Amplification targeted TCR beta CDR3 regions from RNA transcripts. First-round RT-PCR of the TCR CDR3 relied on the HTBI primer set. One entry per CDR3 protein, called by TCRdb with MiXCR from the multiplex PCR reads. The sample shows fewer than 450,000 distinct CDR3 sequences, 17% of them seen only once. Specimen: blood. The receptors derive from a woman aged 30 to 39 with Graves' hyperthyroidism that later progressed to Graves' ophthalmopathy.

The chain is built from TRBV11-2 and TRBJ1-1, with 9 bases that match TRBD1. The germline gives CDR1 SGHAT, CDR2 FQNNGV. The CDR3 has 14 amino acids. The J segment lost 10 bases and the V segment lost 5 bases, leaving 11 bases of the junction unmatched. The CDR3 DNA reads TGTGCCAGCAGCCTTAGGTGGGGGGACAGGGTAGCTTTCTTT. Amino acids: CASSLRWGDRVAFF.

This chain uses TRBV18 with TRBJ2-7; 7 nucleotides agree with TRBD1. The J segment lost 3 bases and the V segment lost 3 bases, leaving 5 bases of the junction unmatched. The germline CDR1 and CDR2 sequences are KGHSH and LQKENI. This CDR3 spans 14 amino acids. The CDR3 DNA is TGTGCCAGCTCACCTAGGGGGCCCTTCTACGAGCAGTACTTC. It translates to CASSPRGPFYEQYF.

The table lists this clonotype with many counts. The CDR3 DNA sequence: TGTGCCAGCACAAATGGACAGGGCCAAGGTCAGCCCCAGCATTTT. Its translation: CASTNGQGQGQPQHF. J is TRBJ1-5 and V is TRBV2, with 8 bases matching TRBD1. The trim removed 7 bases at V and 6 bases at J, leaving 11 bases unmatched. Germline assignment: CDR1 SNHLY and CDR2 FYNNEI. The CDR3 runs to 15 residues.

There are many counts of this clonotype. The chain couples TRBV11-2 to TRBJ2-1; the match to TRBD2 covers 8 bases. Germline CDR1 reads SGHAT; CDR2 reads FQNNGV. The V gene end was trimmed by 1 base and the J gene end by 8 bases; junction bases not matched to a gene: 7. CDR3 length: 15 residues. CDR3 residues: CASSLGRTSFYEQFF. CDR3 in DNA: TGTGCCAGCAGCTTAGGGCGGACTAGCTTCTATGAGCAGTTCTTC.

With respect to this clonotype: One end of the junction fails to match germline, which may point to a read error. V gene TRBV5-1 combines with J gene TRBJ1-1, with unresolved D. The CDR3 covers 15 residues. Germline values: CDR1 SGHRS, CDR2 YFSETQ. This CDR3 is CASSLGLGEGTEASF. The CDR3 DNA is TGCGCCAGCAGCTTGGGCCTCGGGGAAGGCACTGAAGCTTCCTTT.

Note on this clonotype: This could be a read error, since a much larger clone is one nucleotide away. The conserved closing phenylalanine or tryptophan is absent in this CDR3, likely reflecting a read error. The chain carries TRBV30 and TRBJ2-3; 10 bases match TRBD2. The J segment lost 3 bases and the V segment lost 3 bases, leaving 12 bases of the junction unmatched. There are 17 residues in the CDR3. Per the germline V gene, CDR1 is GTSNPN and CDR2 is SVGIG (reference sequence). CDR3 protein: CAWRSFASGSWTDTQYL. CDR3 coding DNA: TGTGCCTGGAGGTCATTCGCTAGCGGGAGTTGGACAGATACGCAGTATCTT.

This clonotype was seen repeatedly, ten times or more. The CDR3 coding sequence is TGTGCCAGCAGCTTTGGCTCTATCGGGCTATCAACTAATGAAAAACTGTTTTTT. Protein sequence: CASSFGSIGLSTNEKLFF. J is TRBJ1-4 and V is TRBV11-2; D unclear. This CDR3 comprises 18 residues. Trimming pared 3 bases from V and 0 bases from J, leaving 17 bases between. Germline V gives CDR1 SGHAT, CDR2 FQNNGV.

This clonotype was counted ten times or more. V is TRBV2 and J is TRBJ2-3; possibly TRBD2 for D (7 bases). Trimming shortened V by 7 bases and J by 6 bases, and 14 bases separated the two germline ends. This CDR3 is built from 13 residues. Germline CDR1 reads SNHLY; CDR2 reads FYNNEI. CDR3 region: CASTGGPRDTQYF. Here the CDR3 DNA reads TGTGCCAGCACGGGGGGCCCCCGGGATACGCAGTATTTT. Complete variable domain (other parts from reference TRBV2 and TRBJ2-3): EPEVTQTPSHQVTQMGQEVILRCVPISNHLYFYWYRQILGQKVEFLVSFYNNEISEKSEIFDDQFSVERPDGSNFTLKIRSTKLEDSAMYFCASTGGPRDTQYFGPGTRLTVL.

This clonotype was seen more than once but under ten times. The CDR3 coding sequence is TGTGCCAGCAGTGGAGGGACAGCAGATACCTGCGAGCAGTACTTC. This codes for CASSGGTADTCEQYF. The rearrangement uses TRBV2 and TRBJ2-7; 7 bases agree with TRBD1. This CDR3 region has 15 residues. V lost 4 bases to trimming and J lost 6 bases; unmatched junction nucleotides: 12. Germline V gives CDR1 SNHLY, CDR2 FYNNEI.

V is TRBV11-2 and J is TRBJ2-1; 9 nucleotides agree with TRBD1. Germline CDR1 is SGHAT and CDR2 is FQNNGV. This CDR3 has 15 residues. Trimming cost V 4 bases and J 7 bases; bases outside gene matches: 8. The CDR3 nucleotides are TGTGCCAGCAGCTACCACCCGGGACAGGGTAATGAGCAGTTCTTC. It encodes CASSYHPGQGNEQFF.

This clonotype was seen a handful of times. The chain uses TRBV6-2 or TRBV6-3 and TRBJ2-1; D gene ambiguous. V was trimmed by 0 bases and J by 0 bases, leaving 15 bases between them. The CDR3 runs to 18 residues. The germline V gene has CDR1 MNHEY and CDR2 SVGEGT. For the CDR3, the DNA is TGTGCCAGCAGTTACTCAGAGTTTGGCCCGAGCTCCTACAATGAGCAGTTCTTC. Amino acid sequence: CASSYSEFGPSSYNEQFF.

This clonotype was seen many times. The CDR3 DNA sequence: TGTGCCAGCAACAGTTTGACAGCTAATGAGCAGTTCTTC. This gives the protein CASNSLTANEQFF. This chain links TRBV12-3 or TRBV12-4 with TRBJ2-1, with TRBD1 as a possible D gene (5 bases). This CDR3 spans 13 amino acids. Deletions cut 7 bases from V and 7 bases from J, with 14 bases between.

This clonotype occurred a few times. The CDR3 spells CASSLYRDNYGYTF. The CDR3 DNA reads as TGTGCCAGCAGCTTATACCGGGACAACTATGGCTACACCTTC. The chain has TRBV7-9 and TRBJ1-2, with D maybe TRBD1 (5 bases). V was clipped by 2 bases and J by 2 bases, with 9 bases between them. This CDR3 is built from 14 residues. CDR1 and CDR2 from the germline V gene are SEHNR and FQNEAQ (reference sequence).

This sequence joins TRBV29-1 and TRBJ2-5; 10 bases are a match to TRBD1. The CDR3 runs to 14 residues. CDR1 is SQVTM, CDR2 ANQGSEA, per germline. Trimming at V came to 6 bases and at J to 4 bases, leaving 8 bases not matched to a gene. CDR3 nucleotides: TGCAGCGTAGAGGGACAGGGGTCCTCAGAGACCCAGTACTTC. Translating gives CSVEGQGSSETQYF.

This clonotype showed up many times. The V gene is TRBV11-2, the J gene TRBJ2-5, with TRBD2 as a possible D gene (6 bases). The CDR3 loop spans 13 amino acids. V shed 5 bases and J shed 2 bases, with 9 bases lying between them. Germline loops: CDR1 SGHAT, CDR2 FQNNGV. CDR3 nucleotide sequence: TGTGCCAGCAGCCGGGACTTACAAGAGACCCAGTACTTC. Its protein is CASSRDLQETQYF.

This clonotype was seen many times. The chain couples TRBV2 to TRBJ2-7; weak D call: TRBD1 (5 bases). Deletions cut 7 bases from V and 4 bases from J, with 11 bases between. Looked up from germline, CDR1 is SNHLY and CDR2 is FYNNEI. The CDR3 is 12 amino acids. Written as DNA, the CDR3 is TGTGCCAGCACCCAGGCAGGGTACGAGCAGTACTTC. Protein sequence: CASTQAGYEQYF. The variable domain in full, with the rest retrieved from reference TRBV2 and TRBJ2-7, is EPEVTQTPSHQVTQMGQEVILRCVPISNHLYFYWYRQILGQKVEFLVSFYNNEISEKSEIFDDQFSVERPDGSNFTLKIRSTKLEDSAMYFCASTQAGYEQYFGPGTRLTVT.

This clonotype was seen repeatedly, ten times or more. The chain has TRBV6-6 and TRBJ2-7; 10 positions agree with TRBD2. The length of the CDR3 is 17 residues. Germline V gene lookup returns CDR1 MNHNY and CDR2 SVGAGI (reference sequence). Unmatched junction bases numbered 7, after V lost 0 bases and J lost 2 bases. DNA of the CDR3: TGTGCCAGCAGTTACTCGGCTAGCGGGAGATGGGCCTACGAGCAGTACTTC. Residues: CASSYSASGRWAYEQYF.

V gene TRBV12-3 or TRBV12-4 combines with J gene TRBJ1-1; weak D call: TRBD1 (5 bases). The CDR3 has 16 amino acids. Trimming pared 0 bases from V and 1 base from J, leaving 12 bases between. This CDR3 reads CASSLALRGTNTEAFF. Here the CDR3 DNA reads TGTGCCAGCAGTTTAGCGCTCAGAGGGACGAACACTGAAGCTTTCTTT.

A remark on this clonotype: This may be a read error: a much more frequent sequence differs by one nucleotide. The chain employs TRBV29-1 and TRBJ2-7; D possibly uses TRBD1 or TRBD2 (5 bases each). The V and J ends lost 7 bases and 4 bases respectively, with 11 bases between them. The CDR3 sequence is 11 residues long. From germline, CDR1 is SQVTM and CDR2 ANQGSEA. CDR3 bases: TGCAGCGCTCCGGGGCTATACGAGCAGTACTTC. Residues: CSAPGLYEQYF.

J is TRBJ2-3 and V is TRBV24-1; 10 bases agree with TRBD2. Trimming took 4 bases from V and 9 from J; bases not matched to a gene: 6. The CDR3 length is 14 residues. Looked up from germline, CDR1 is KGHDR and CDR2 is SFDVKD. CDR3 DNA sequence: TGTGCCACCAGTGAAAGCTTTAGCGGGAGGACGCAGTATTTT. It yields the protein CATSESFSGRTQYF.

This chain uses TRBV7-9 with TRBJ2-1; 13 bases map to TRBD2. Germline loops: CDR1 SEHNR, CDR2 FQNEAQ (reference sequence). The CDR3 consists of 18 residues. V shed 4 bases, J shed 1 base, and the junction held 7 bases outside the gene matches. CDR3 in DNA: TGTGCCAGCAGCTCACTAGCGGGAGGGCCCCTTTCCTACAATGAGCAGTTCTTC. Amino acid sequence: CASSSLAGGPLSYNEQFF.

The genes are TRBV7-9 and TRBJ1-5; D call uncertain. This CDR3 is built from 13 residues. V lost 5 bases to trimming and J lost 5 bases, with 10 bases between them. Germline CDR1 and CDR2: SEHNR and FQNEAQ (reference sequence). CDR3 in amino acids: CASSPDGYQPQHF. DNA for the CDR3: TGTGCCAGCAGCCCGGACGGGTATCAGCCCCAGCATTTT.